What follows is one T cell receptor beta chain and its context. Its antigen is not identified. In TCRdb, the reads were re-called with MiXCR into one record per CDR3 protein. The sample records some 800,000 distinct CDR3 sequences, about 28% being singletons. The sample comes from a study of T cell repertoires in cytomegalovirus infection. Background on the study: Through public TCR beta signatures, both CMV infection and matching HLA type were indicated.

This CDR3 has 15 amino acids. Germline CDR1 is MNHEY and CDR2 is SMNVEV (reference sequence). V shed 5 bases, J shed 7 bases, and the junction held 12 bases outside the gene matches. Study observations and caveats: HLA-C-restricted TCR beta clonotypes specific for CMV led the ex vivo response. Of the TCR beta families, the public ones yielded a cumulative frequency that identified carriers of CMV plus the relevant HLA.

The chain joins TRBV27 to TRBJ1-2, with 8 positions matching TRBD1. Source: cultured CD8+ T cells from PBMCs, taken from culture after CMV antigen stimulation. This TCR came from a human donor in good health (CMV status not recorded). Some clones in this sample may be carry-over from other donors' samples. The CDR3 sequence: CASSIRQGRWGGYTF. The CDR3 region has the DNA TGTGCCAGCAGTATACGACAGGGGAGGTGGGGTGGCTACACCTTC.